A selection of T cell receptor beta chains follows, all from one sample in a study of T cells in Graves' hyperthyroidism and ophthalmopathy. One entry per CDR3 protein, called by TCRdb with MiXCR from the multiplex PCR reads. Seen here are 480,000 or so distinct CDR3 sequences, approximately 15% observed once, and the top ten hold 15% to 20%. The sequenced material came from blood. These TCRs come from a woman aged 18-29 years with Graves' hyperthyroidism. Both conserved end residues are part of each CDR3. D genes are given only for firm matches. Clone size appears in some rows only: once, few, many, or a class for an expanded clone.

TRBV5-1	TRBJ1-1	NA	NA	TGCGCCAGCAGCGAGCGTTCGGGGGGGAACACTGAAGCTTTCTTT	CASSERSGGNTEAFF
TRBV20-1	TRBJ2-6	NA	many	TGCAGTGCTAACCGACGGAGCTCTGGGGCCAACGTCCTGACTTTC	CSANRRSSGANVLTF
TRBV13	TRBJ2-1	NA	once	TGTGCCAGCAGCATCGGGGCCACCACTCATCCCAATGAGCAGTTCTTC	CASSIGATTHPNEQFF
TRBV27	TRBJ2-1	NA	NA	TGTGCCAGCAGTCCCCGGACAGCAGGTTACAATGAGCAGTTCTTC	CASSPRTAGYNEQFF
TRBV20-1	TRBJ2-1	TRBD2	once	TGCAGTGCTAGAGACCGGACTAGCGGGAGCTCCTACAATGAGCAGTTCTTC	CSARDRTSGSSYNEQFF
TRBV29-1	TRBJ2-7	TRBD2	NA	TGCAGCGTTGAAGATCGGGGGGGGGGGGTGAGCTCCTACGAGCAGTACTTC	CSVEDRGGGVSSYEQYF
TRBV2	TRBJ1-5	NA	many	TGTGCCAGCAGTGAAGCTCCAGGGGCGGTTCAGCCCCAGCATTTT	CASSEAPGAVQPQHF
TRBV12-3/TRBV12-4	TRBJ2-5	TRBD2	NA	TGTGCCAGCAGTCCGGTACTAGCGGGACGCGAGACCCAGTACTTC	CASSPVLAGRETQYF
TRBV27	TRBJ2-4	NA	many	TGTGCCAGCAGTTCGATGGGGGCGTCCACGAAAAACATTCAGTACTTC	CASSSMGASTKNIQYF
TRBV12-3/TRBV12-4	TRBJ1-3	NA	many	TGTGCCAGCAGTTTCGGGGATTCGGAAAACACCATATATTTT	CASSFGDSENTIYF
TRBV19	TRBJ2-7	TRBD1	many	TGTGCCAGTAGTACCGGACAGGGGGCAAGGGAGCAGTACTTC	CASSTGQGAREQYF
TRBV7-9	TRBJ2-2	NA	NA	TGTGCCAGCAGCCCCCCGCGGGCTCCTGGCGGGGAGCTGTTTTTT	CASSPPRAPGGELFF
TRBV30	TRBJ2-5	TRBD1	few	TGTGCCTGGAGATCCGGGACAGGGGTTGGGGAGACCCAGTACTTC	CAWRSGTGVGETQYF
TRBV12-3/TRBV12-4	TRBJ2-1	TRBD2	many	TGTGCCAGCAGTTTAGTAGTAGCGGGGAATGAGCAGTTCTTC	CASSLVVAGNEQFF
TRBV5-1	TRBJ2-3	NA	NA	TGCGCCAGCAGCTTTCTGAGTGGAGGGCCTCGCACAGATACGCAGTATTTT	CASSFLSGGPRTDTQYF
TRBV12-3/TRBV12-4	TRBJ1-5	NA	NA	TGTGCCAGCAGTTTAAGGTTAGGGCAGGCGAATCAGCCCCAGCATTTT	CASSLRLGQANQPQHF
TRBV12-3/TRBV12-4	TRBJ1-2	NA	many	TGTGCCAGCACTCTCTTTCCAGGAAACTATGGCTACACCTTC	CASTLFPGNYGYTF
TRBV18	TRBJ2-5	NA	many	TGTGCCAGCAGCAGGGACTCCCAAGAGACCCAGTACTTC	CASSRDSQETQYF
TRBV6-2/TRBV6-3	TRBJ1-5	TRBD1	NA	TGTGCCAGCAGTGGGGGGGGGACAGGCCAGAAAGGTCAGCCCCAGCATTTT	CASSGGGTGQKGQPQHF
TRBV3-1	TRBJ2-5	NA	many	TGTGCCAGCAGCCAAGATGCGCGCCAAGAGACCCAGTACTTC	CASSQDARQETQYF
TRBV6-5	TRBJ2-1	NA	few	TGTGCCAGCAGTTACTCGAGGCTATCCCAAAATGAGCAGTTCTTC	CASSYSRLSQNEQFF
TRBV6-6	TRBJ1-1	NA	few	TGTGCCAGCAGTTACTCGATAGGGGGGAACACTGAAGCTTTCTTT	CASSYSIGGNTEAFF
TRBV6-1	TRBJ2-6	NA	NA	TGTGCCAGCAGCCGCAGGACTTCTGGGGCCAACGTCCTGACTTTC	CASSRRTSGANVLTF
TRBV20-1	TRBJ2-3	NA	NA	TGCAGTGCTAGGGCTGAAACCACAGATACGCAGTATTTT	CSARAETTDTQYF